Listed below are T cell receptor beta chains from one sample, sequenced in a study of cytotoxic CD8 clonotypes in ibrutinib-treated CLL. Profiling relied on immunoSEQ multiplex PCR, and the TCRdb table lists in-frame clones only, not all of them. This repertoire shows roughly 160,000 clones, about 80% found once; its top ten account for roughly 4.5%. The specimen was PBMCs, collected after 24 months of ibrutinib treatment. These receptors all come from a human donor with chronic lymphocytic leukemia. Both conserved end residues are trimmed from each CDR3.

v_call	cdr3_length	j_call	cdr3_aa
TRBV7-9	13	TRBJ1-4	ASSSVDRGNEKLF
TRBV7-2	11	TRBJ1-1	ASSYSWNTEAF
TRBV7-8	14	TRBJ2-6	ASTPYQSSGANVLT
TRBV7-2	10	TRBJ1-2	ASSPRLWGYT
TRBV15	13	TRBJ2-3	ATSRHVGGTDTQY
TRBV2	8	TRBJ1-2	AGVGAGYT
TRBV9	14	TRBJ2-1	ASSVVGGDLGGEQF
TRBV6-5	13	TRBJ1-2	ASRNLPGQDYGYT
TRBV2	11	TRBJ1-2	ASSPDRNYGYT
TRBV5-1	15	TRBJ2-7	ASSLPDRATQRYEQY
TRBV5-3	18	TRBJ1-1	ARSLDRDRTPSHPTTEAF
TRBV7-3	14	TRBJ2-1	ASSRDRVSPYNEQF
TRBV30	14	TRBJ2-7	AWSVRGREGSYEQY
TRBV7-2	14	TRBJ2-7	ASSSFGTSGAYEQY
TRBV7-9	12	TRBJ1-2	ASSLKGIGEGYT
TRBV6-5	13	TRBJ1-2	ASTPNPGPNYGYT
TRBV25-1	13	TRBJ2-7	ASSDRAGGRYEQY
TRBV10-3	12	TRBJ2-1	AISESTSIYEQF
TRBV5-4	13	TRBJ1-2	ASSLRLQSSYGYT
TRBV7-2	11	TRBJ1-5	ASSLARNQPQH
TRBV30	13	TRBJ1-4	AWSVPGQKNEKLF
TRBV30	13	TRBJ1-4	AWSEGQRIREKLF
TRBV5-1	13	TRBJ2-1	ASSLVSPPYNEQF
TRBV6-1	9	TRBJ2-5	ASGRLETQY
TRBV29-1	11	TRBJ2-4	SVKDQGKNIQY
TRBV2	7	TRBJ2-1	ASGSEQF
TRBV7-6	18	TRBJ2-2	ASSLVDLASGPTYTGELF
TRBV2	14	TRBJ1-5	ASSEIAPGSNQPQH
TRBV5-5	12	TRBJ1-2	ASSLADRIYGYT
TRBV30	13	TRBJ1-5	AWSWQGRSNQPQH
TRBV6-5	13	TRBJ2-5	ASSYSGQGAETQY
TRBV7-7	14	TRBJ2-2	ASSPAGVMGTGELF
TRBV19	13	TRBJ2-1	ASSSEGRTYNEQF
TRBV30	9	TRBJ2-3	AYQGKDTQY
TRBV6-1	12	TRBJ2-7	ASSVTANFYEQY
TRBV5-1	12	TRBJ1-6	ASSARQGNSPLH
TRBV7-3	14	TRBJ2-7	ASSHEPGAMTYEQY
TRBV5-1	13	TRBJ2-7	ASSWAQTGPYEQY
TRBV19	13	TRBJ1-4	ATRPRSSTNEKLF
TRBV28	10	TRBJ1-2	ASSPRTGGYT
TRBV2	10	TRBJ2-5	ATGGSKETQY
TRBV19	10	TRBJ1-3	ASSTAGNTIY
TRBV9	10	TRBJ2-2	ASSGPGGELF
TRBV2	11	TRBJ2-1	ASTISGRNEQF
TRBV7-9	12	TRBJ1-1	ASSLGGSPTEAF
TRBV19	16	TRBJ2-3	ASSPSAGAFISTDTQY
TRBV19	12	TRBJ2-2	ASKWGQNTGELF
TRBV18	12	TRBJ1-6	ASSPARGNSPLH
TRBV18	15	TRBJ2-2	ASSLAGVERGTGELF
TRBV15	13	TRBJ1-1	ATSRGQVKRTEAF
TRBV27	14	TRBJ1-1	ASSPRGQGWDTEAF
TRBV11-2	12	TRBJ2-1	ASSLVPGHNEQF
TRBV5-1	11	TRBJ2-2	ASSLANTGELF
TRBV19	12	TRBJ1-4	ASRTGRRGEKLF
TRBV6-1	11	TRBJ2-2	AIRDPRTGELF
TRBV4-3	18	TRBJ2-1	ASSQESPRVAGVLHNEQF
TRBV4-3	14	TRBJ1-4	ASSKGQGRRNEKLF
TRBV11-2	12	TRBJ1-2	ASSTTVPNYGYT